One and the same sample provided the 32 T cell receptor beta chains below, sequenced in a study of CD8+ T cells in alopecia areata. Sequencing used cDNA as its template, made by extracting RNA and reverse transcribing it. Some clones are missing from TCRdb's copy, which holds only in-frame ones; the method was immunoSEQ multiplex PCR. This table has fewer than 250,000 clones, roughly 40% appearing once. Sample treatment: oral pan-JAK inhibitor, 5-10 mg twice daily. The input for sequencing was CD4+ T cells sorted from blood, taken at roughly week 38, from a patient treated with tofacitinib. Receptors were obtained from a human donor with alopecia areata.

V is TRBV5-6 and J is TRBJ1-5; 11 nucleotides agree with TRBD1. The trim removed 4 bases at V and 7 bases at J, leaving 7 bases unmatched. This CDR3 spans 15 amino acids. Looked up from germline, CDR1 is SGHDT and CDR2 is YYEEEE. In DNA form, the CDR3 reads TGTGCCAGCAGCCGAGGACAGGGGGCCTGGCAGCCCCAGCATTTT. It specifies CASSRGQGAWQPQHF.

The chain carries TRBV7-9 and TRBJ2-2; 8 positions match TRBD1. The length of the CDR3 is 13 residues. Germline CDR1 and CDR2: SEHNR and FQNEAQ (reference sequence). V lost 5 bases and J lost 6; bases outside the gene matches: 2. This chain's CDR3 is CASSQQGAGELFF. The CDR3, as DNA: TGTGCCAGCAGCCAACAGGGGGCCGGGGAGCTGTTTTTT. Full variable domain (remainder filled in from reference TRBV7-9 and TRBJ2-2): DTGVSQNPRHKITKRGQNVTFRCDPISEHNRLYWYRQTLGQGPEFLTYFQNEAQLEKSRLLSDRFSAERPKGSFSTLEIQRTEQGDSAMYLCASSQQGAGELFFGEGSRLTVL.

This rearrangement joins TRBV7-2 to TRBJ2-5; D is undetermined. The CDR3 is 11 amino acids. Trimming left V 5 bases short and J 4 bases short, with 5 bases between. Looked up from germline, CDR1 is SGHTA and CDR2 is FQGNSA. CDR3 in amino acids: CASSHGETQYF. The CDR3 nucleotides read TGTGCCAGCAGCCATGGAGAGACCCAGTACTTC.

The chain links TRBV7-9 to TRBJ1-2; D not certain. Germline V lookup: CDR1 SEHNR, CDR2 FQNEAQ (reference sequence). Trimming took off 3 bases at V and 4 bases at J, with 9 bases between the two ends. The CDR3 extends over 13 amino acids. In DNA, the CDR3 is TGTGCCAGCAGCTTTGGCCGGGGCTATGGCTACACCTTC. It yields the protein CASSFGRGYGYTF.

The chain carries TRBV6-5 and TRBJ2-5, with 7 bases that match TRBD2. CDR1 and CDR2 from the germline V gene are MNHEY and SVGAGI. V trimming: 6 bases; J trimming: 9 bases; junction bases outside the gene matches: 10. The CDR3 is made up of 13 amino acids. The CDR3 DNA sequence: TGTGCCAGCAGCCTTGGGGGGGAAAGATCCCAGTACTTC. Translated, it gives CASSLGGERSQYF.

This chain connects TRBV19 to TRBJ2-5; TRBD1 aligns across 9 bases. The CDR3 covers 15 residues. V was pared by 6 bases and J by 5 bases, with 10 bases of the junction left unmatched. Germline CDR1 and CDR2: LNHDA and SQIVND (reference sequence). CDR3 protein: CASSPWTGAQETQYF. In nucleotides, the CDR3 is TGTGCCAGTAGCCCCTGGACAGGGGCCCAGGAGACCCAGTACTTC. Variable domain in full (rest from reference TRBV19 and TRBJ2-5): DGGITQSPKYLFRKEGQNVTLSCEQNLNHDAMYWYRQDPGQGLRLIYYSQIVNDFQKGDIAEGYSVSREKKESFPLTVTSAQKNPTAFYLCASSPWTGAQETQYFGPGTRLLVL.

This clone was picked up a small number of times. The V and J genes are TRBV7-2 and TRBJ1-1; a weak D match, TRBD1 (5 bases). The CDR3 consists of 14 residues. Germline CDR1 is SGHTA and CDR2 is FQGNSA. V was cut by 1 base and J by 4 bases, with 10 bases left in between. The CDR3 DNA reads TGTGCCAGCAGCTTAGGGGGGAGGGGCACTGAAGCTTTCTTT. Protein: CASSLGGRGTEAFF.

The V gene is TRBV7-2, the J gene TRBJ2-3; perhaps D is TRBD1 or TRBD2 (5 bases each). The CDR3 covers 15 residues. Germline CDR1 is SGHTA and CDR2 is FQGNSA. Trimming took off 1 base at V and 6 bases at J, with 14 bases between the two ends. This chain's CDR3 is CASSLGGQRQDTQYF. In DNA form, the CDR3 reads TGTGCCAGCAGCTTAGGAGGGCAGAGACAGGATACGCAGTATTTT.

The J gene is TRBJ2-7, the V gene TRBV11-2, with a weak D call TRBD1 (5 bases). Deletions cut 5 bases from V and 10 bases from J, with 21 bases between. Per germline, CDR1 SGHAT and CDR2 FQNNGV. CDR3 length equals 14 residues. The CDR3 DNA sequence: TGTGCCAGCAGCGGTAAATCCCAAGGGGAAAAACAGTACTTC. This sequence encodes CASSGKSQGEKQYF. Based on the CDR3 plus reference TRBV11-2 and TRBJ2-7, the full variable domain is EAGVAQSPRYKIIEKRQSVAFWCNPISGHATLYWYQQILGQGPKLLIQFQNNGVVDDSQLPKDRFSAERLKGVDSTLKIQPAKLEDSAVYLCASSGKSQGEKQYFGPGTRLTVT.

The rearrangement links TRBV13 to TRBJ2-1; 9 bases agree with TRBD2. CDR3 length: 13 residues. V was pared by 1 base and J by 12 bases, with 4 bases of the junction left unmatched. Germline assignment: CDR1 PRHDT and CDR2 FYEKMQ (reference sequence). This CDR3 is CASSLVREGGQFF. DNA for the CDR3: TGTGCCAGCAGCTTAGTGCGGGAGGGCGGGCAGTTCTTC.

This clone was seen a few times. The genes are TRBV28 and TRBJ2-7; no clear D. Germline-derived CDR1 and CDR2 are MDHEN and SYDVKM. The CDR3 has 12 residues. The ends were cut back, 6 bases at V and 3 bases at J, with 9 bases in the middle. The DNA for the CDR3 is TGTGCCAGCAGCCACCACTACTACGAGCAGTACTTC. Encoded protein: CASSHHYYEQYF.

This clone appeared a few times. The J gene is TRBJ2-3, the V gene TRBV29-1; 7 bases line up with TRBD1. This CDR3 spans 13 amino acids. Looked up from germline, CDR1 is SQVTM and CDR2 is ANQGSEA. The V segment lost 7 bases and the J segment 6 bases; nucleotides outside the gene matches: 10. CDR3 protein: CSARTGRGDTQYF. Written as DNA, the CDR3 is TGCAGCGCCCGGACAGGCCGCGGGGATACGCAGTATTTT.

V and J are TRBV27 and TRBJ2-7; 10 nucleotides match TRBD2. The V and J ends lost 5 bases and 3 bases, in that order; junction bases with no gene match: 7. Germline V gene sequence: CDR1 MNHEY, CDR2 SMNVEV (reference sequence). There are 15 residues in the CDR3. The DNA for the CDR3 is TGTGCCAGCAGTGTAGCTAGCGGGAGTGTCTACGAGCAGTACTTC. Amino acids: CASSVASGSVYEQYF.

This clone occurred a few times. The chain combines TRBV11-1 with TRBJ2-3; tentative D call: TRBD1 (6 bases). CDR3 size: 16 residues. The germline CDR1 and CDR2 sequences are SGHAT and FQDESV (reference sequence). Deletions cut 5 bases from V and 3 bases from J, with 18 bases between. In nucleotides, the CDR3 is TGTGCCAGCAGCCGCCGACAGGTGACGACTACAGATACGCAGTATTTT. It yields the protein CASSRRQVTTTDTQYF.

The V and J genes are TRBV6-1 and TRBJ2-5, with 8 bases that match TRBD1. Germline CDR1 MNHNS, CDR2 SASEGT. The J segment lost 0 bases and the V segment lost 4 bases, leaving 10 bases of the junction unmatched. The CDR3 totals 17 residues. In nucleotides, the CDR3 is TGTGCCAGCAGTGCCACAGGGGGACAGGCTTACCAAGAGACCCAGTACTTC. It codes for CASSATGGQAYQETQYF.

The chain links TRBV11-3 to TRBJ2-2; D may be TRBD1 (6 bases). V dropped 5 bases and J dropped 3 bases, with 19 bases sitting between them. The germline V gene encodes CDR1 SGHNT and CDR2 YENEEA. The CDR3 has 17 amino acids. The CDR3 coding sequence is TGTGCCAGCAGCAGAACAGGGCCGTCCCCTGACACCGGGGAGCTGTTTTTT. This sequence encodes CASSRTGPSPDTGELFF.

The rearrangement links TRBV6-5 to TRBJ1-2; 7 bases map to TRBD1. Germline V gene lookup returns CDR1 MNHEY and CDR2 SVGAGI. Unmatched junction bases numbered 7, after V lost 6 bases and J lost 3 bases. This CDR3 contains 14 residues. Written as DNA, the CDR3 is TGTGCCAGCAGACCGGGACAGCGGTACTATGGCTACACCTTC. Its protein product is CASRPGQRYYGYTF.

In this sample, this clone turned up a few times. The chain is built from TRBV11-1 and TRBJ1-4, with D hard to call. V lost 6 bases to trimming and J lost 0 bases, with 8 bases between them. The CDR3 is 14 amino acids. Germline V CDR1 and CDR2: SGHAT, FQDESV (reference sequence). Here the CDR3 DNA reads TGTGCCAGCAGATTGAGTGCAACTAATGAAAAACTGTTTTTT. Its translation is CASRLSATNEKLFF.

The gene calls are TRBV27 and TRBJ2-7; D tentatively fits TRBD1 or TRBD2 (5 bases each). The CDR3 length is 14 residues. Germline V gene sequence: CDR1 MNHEY, CDR2 SMNVEV (reference sequence). Between the trimmed V and J ends, which lost 5 bases and 3 bases, there was a span of 14 bases. CDR3 sequence reads: CASSIRDQSYEQYF. In DNA, the CDR3 is TGTGCCAGCAGTATCCGGGACCAGAGCTACGAGCAGTACTTC.

In the case of this clone: This CDR3 is also generated by other DNA sequences in the sample. J is TRBJ2-5 and V is TRBV7-2, with D unclear. The CDR3 consists of 14 residues. Deletions cut 1 base from V and 2 bases from J, with 8 bases between. The germline V gene has CDR1 SGHTA and CDR2 FQGNSA. CDR3 amino acids: CASSLGRDQETQYF. CDR3 nucleotide sequence: TGTGCCAGCAGCTTAGGAAGGGATCAAGAGACCCAGTACTTC.

The rearrangement links TRBV2 to TRBJ2-2; tentative D call: TRBD1 (6 bases). The CDR3 contains 18 residues. Germline V gives CDR1 SNHLY, CDR2 FYNNEI. Trimming cost V 1 base and J 4 bases, with 19 bases left between them. CDR3 in amino acids: CASSEVGQGRQVTGELFF. DNA of the CDR3: TGTGCCAGCAGTGAAGTCGGCCAGGGGCGCCAAGTCACCGGGGAGCTGTTTTTT.

This rearrangement joins TRBV5-8 to TRBJ2-7, with 10 bases identical to TRBD2. There are 17 residues in the CDR3. V shed 4 bases and J 1 base; nucleotides not matched to a gene: 11. The germline V gene has CDR1 SGHTS and CDR2 YDEGEE. The CDR3 region is CASSRSGRSWGSYEQYF. Here the CDR3 DNA reads TGTGCCAGCAGCCGTAGCGGGAGGAGTTGGGGGTCCTACGAGCAGTACTTC. Full variable domain (rest looked up from reference TRBV5-8 and TRBJ2-7): EAGVTQSPTHLIKTRGQQATLRCSPISGHTSVYWYQQALGLGLQFLLWYDEGEERNRGNFPPRFSGRQFPNYSSELNVNALELEDSALYLCASSRSGRSWGSYEQYFGPGTRLTVT.

V and J are TRBV25-1 and TRBJ2-2, with 9 bases that match TRBD2. This CDR3 region has 15 residues. Germline trimming cut 4 bases from V and 4 bases from J; bases unmatched to any gene: 4. Germline CDR1 reads MGHDK; CDR2 reads SYGVNS. CDR3 DNA sequence: TGTGCCAGCAGTGCGGGTAGCGGGAGCACCGGGGAGCTGTTTTTT. Residues: CASSAGSGSTGELFF.

The chain uses TRBV5-1 and TRBJ1-1; D may be TRBD1 (5 bases). The CDR3 extends over 15 amino acids. V gave up 6 bases and J gave up 1 base, with 16 bases separating them. Germline assignment: CDR1 SGHRS and CDR2 YFSETQ. This CDR3 is CASTTLGTANTEAFF. The CDR3 bases are TGCGCCAGCACCACCCTCGGGACGGCGAACACTGAAGCTTTCTTT.

This clone was detected a few times. The genes are TRBV9 and TRBJ1-3; D call uncertain. V lost 3 bases, J lost 0 bases, and 10 bases lay in between. CDR1 and CDR2 from the germline V gene are SGDLS and YYNGEE. This CDR3 is 15 amino acids long. The CDR3 DNA reads as TGTGCCAGCAGCGGTGATGTAAACTCTGGAAACACCATATATTTT. Protein product: CASSGDVNSGNTIYF.

V is TRBV7-2 and J is TRBJ2-3; 7 bases match TRBD2. The trim removed 7 bases at V and 4 bases at J, leaving 11 bases unmatched. Germline V gives CDR1 SGHTA, CDR2 FQGNSA. The CDR3 is made up of 15 amino acids. CDR3 region: CASNFGRVGADTQYF. CDR3 bases: TGTGCCAGCAACTTTGGGAGGGTGGGAGCAGATACGCAGTATTTT.

CDR3 residues: CSVGVGAEQYF. As DNA, the CDR3 is TGCAGCGTGGGGGTAGGGGCCGAGCAGTACTTC. The rearrangement uses TRBV29-1 and TRBJ2-7; D is possibly TRBD1 or TRBD2 (5 bases each). The germline gives CDR1 SQVTM, CDR2 ANQGSEA. CDR3 length equals 11 residues. Trimming shortened V by 6 bases and J by 6 bases, and 12 bases separated the two germline ends.

This clone has only a few counts. The rearrangement links TRBV4-1 to TRBJ2-3; D perhaps matches TRBD2 (7 bases). The CDR3 is 14 residues long. Germline V gene data show CDR1 as MGHRA and CDR2 as YSYEKL. V shed 7 bases and J shed 2 bases, with 13 bases lying between them. The CDR3 loop reads CASNLGGVTDTQYF. CDR3 bases: TGCGCCAGCAACCTAGGGGGGGTCACAGATACGCAGTATTTT.

As concerns this clone: At the DNA level, this CDR3 is encoded by other sequences in the same sample as well. This sequence joins TRBV6-6 and TRBJ2-1; 11 positions match TRBD1. Germline V gene sequence: CDR1 MNHNY, CDR2 SVGAGI (reference sequence). V lost 5 bases to trimming and J lost 8 bases; unmatched junction nucleotides: 8. The CDR3 sequence is 15 residues long. As DNA, the CDR3 is TGTGCCAGCAGTCCGGGACAGGGGGTTAGGGATGAGCAGTTCTTC. Translated: CASSPGQGVRDEQFF.

This chain joins TRBV5-1 and TRBJ2-1, with a possible D match to TRBD2 (5 bases). The length of the CDR3 is 16 residues. The germline V gene has CDR1 SGHRS and CDR2 YFSETQ. The ends were cut back, 0 bases at V and 0 bases at J, with 10 bases in the middle. The CDR3 loop reads CASSLASSGSYNEQFF. The CDR3, as DNA: TGCGCCAGCAGCTTGGCCTCGAGCGGCTCCTACAATGAGCAGTTCTTC.

This clone came up a few times. CDR3 in DNA: TGTGCCAGCAGCAGATGGGTGCACGAGCAGTACTTC. It encodes CASSRWVHEQYF. The rearrangement joins TRBV13 to TRBJ2-7, with no clear D. The germline V and J ends were trimmed by 5 bases and 5 bases, with 10 bases remaining between them. Germline V gene data show CDR1 as PRHDT and CDR2 as FYEKMQ (reference sequence). This CDR3 has 12 residues.

The chain links TRBV9 to TRBJ2-7; TRBD1 might be the D (6 bases). CDR3 length: 14 amino acids. Germline CDR1 reads SGDLS; CDR2 reads YYNGEE. The V gene lost 2 bases and the J gene lost 2 bases, with 11 bases spanning the gap. The CDR3 DNA reads as TGTGCCAGCAGCGTCCGGACAGACACCTACGAGCAGTACTTC. This gives the protein CASSVRTDTYEQYF.